This T cell receptor beta chain was retrieved from a study of T-cell reconstitution after alpha-beta-depleted transplantation in children. Preparation of the TCRbeta library involved a method that used unique molecular identifiers. Each CDR3 protein gets one entry after TCRdb re-called the PCR reads with MiXCR. Altogether around 960,000 distinct CDR3 sequences are present, about 31% being singletons, with the ten largest covering 25% to 35%. On this clonotype: Its antigen remains unidentified.

General study points: As was reported, about two months after transplant, alpha-beta T cells came from several hundred expanded graft clones.

Trimming cost V 5 bases and J 7 bases, with 17 bases left between them. The CDR3 consists of 15 residues. Germline V gene data show CDR1 as SGHAT and CDR2 as FQDESV (reference sequence). The sequence derives from a boy less than two years old who had a stem cell transplant for SCID, so the T cells may come from the graft donor. This chain links TRBV11-1 with TRBJ1-4; no firm D call. The starting material was PBMCs, mostly from graft donor cells, obtained 360 days after TCRalphabeta/CD19-depleted stem cell transplant. In DNA form, the CDR3 reads TGTGCCAGCAGCATAAGGGCACAAGCGGGTGAAAAACTGTTTTTT. Translating it yields CASSIRAQAGEKLFF. The entire variable domain, with the rest obtained from reference TRBV11-1 and TRBJ1-4, is as follows: EAEVAQSPRYKITEKSQAVAFWCDPISGHATLYWYRQILGQGPELLVQFQDESVVDDSQLPKDRFSAERLKGVDSTLKIQPAELGDSAMYLCASSIRAQAGEKLFFGSGTQLSVL.